Each of the 32 T cell receptor beta chains below was sequenced from the same sample in a study of blood T cell repertoires in COVID-19. The table came from immunoSEQ multiplex PCR; TCRdb's copy has only in-frame clones and leaves some out. Of some 80,000 clones listed, roughly 84% are singletons. The sample was peripheral blood. The receptors here all came from a man aged 50 or older with acute or convalescent COVID-19.

The gene calls are TRBV5-1 and TRBJ2-7, with 10 nucleotides matching TRBD1. This CDR3 is 17 amino acids long. Germline V gene lookup returns CDR1 SGHRS and CDR2 YFSETQ. V gave up 2 bases and J gave up 2 bases; unmatched junction bases: 10. CDR3 nucleotide sequence: TGCGCCAGCAGCTTCCTCCCGGGGACAGGGGACACCTACGAGCAGTACTTC. Protein: CASSFLPGTGDTYEQYF.

The CDR3 DNA reads TGTGCCAGCTCACAGGACAGGGGTATCGGTAATGAAAAACTGTTTTTT. It codes for CASSQDRGIGNEKLFF. The gene calls are TRBV18 and TRBJ1-4; 9 bases are a match to TRBD1. V gave up 4 bases and J gave up 4 bases; unmatched junction bases: 7. The CDR3 length is 16 residues. Germline lookup yields CDR1 KGHSH and CDR2 LQKENI.

The J gene is TRBJ1-4, the V gene TRBV27; TRBD1 is a possible D gene (5 bases). Per germline, CDR1 MNHEY and CDR2 SMNVEV (reference sequence). CDR3 length: 17 residues. With 0 bases removed from V and 7 bases from J, the gap between germline ends came to 18 bases. CDR3 in DNA: TGTGCCAGCAGTTTATCGCCCCCGCCAGGGAGGGTTGAAAAACTGTTTTTT. Its protein product is CASSLSPPPGRVEKLFF.

The CDR3 nucleotides read TGTGCCAGCAGCTTACGACAGGGGAACACCGGGGAGCTGTTTTTT. Protein: CASSLRQGNTGELFF. The V gene is TRBV13, the J gene TRBJ2-2, with 7 nucleotides matching TRBD1. After removal of 2 bases from V and 1 base from J, the junction contained 1 base not matched to a gene. Germline V gives CDR1 PRHDT, CDR2 FYEKMQ (reference sequence). CDR3 length: 15 amino acids.

The chain is built from TRBV30 and TRBJ2-7; maybe TRBD1 (7 bases). The germline gives CDR1 GTSNPN, CDR2 SVGIG (reference sequence). V dropped 4 bases and J dropped 7 bases, with 17 bases sitting between them. The CDR3 consists of 13 residues. CDR3 protein: CAWNRDRGGEQYF. As DNA, the CDR3 is TGTGCCTGGAACCGGGACAGAGGAGGGGAGCAGTACTTC.

This clone was observed a single time. In nucleotides, the CDR3 is TGTGCCAGCAGCTGGGACAGGGACACTGAAGCTTTCTTT. It encodes CASSWDRDTEAFF. This chain connects TRBV5-4 to TRBJ1-1, with 9 bases that match TRBD1. Germline trimming cut 3 bases from V and 3 bases from J; bases unmatched to any gene: 0. Germline CDR1 reads SGHNT; CDR2 reads YYREEE (reference sequence). This CDR3 comprises 13 residues. Filled out from reference TRBV5-4 and TRBJ1-1, the complete variable domain reads ETGVTQSPTHLIKTRGQQVTLRCSSQSGHNTVSWYQQALGQGPQFIFQYYREEENGRGNFPPRFSGLQFPNYSSELNVNALELDDSALYLCASSWDRDTEAFFGQGTRLTVV.

The chain has TRBV9 and TRBJ1-4; 8 bases are a match to TRBD1. There are 17 residues in the CDR3. V shed 1 base, J shed 12 bases, and the junction held 17 bases outside the gene matches. Looked up from germline, CDR1 is SGDLS and CDR2 is YYNGEE. This CDR3 reads CASSVRPLRAGGGELFF. In DNA, the CDR3 is TGTGCCAGCAGCGTAAGGCCCCTTAGGGCAGGGGGCGGAGAACTGTTTTTT.

This chain links TRBV3-1 (or the pseudogene TRBV3-2) with TRBJ1-6, with D unresolved. The CDR3 is made up of 15 amino acids. Trimming shortened V by 1 base and J by 16 bases, and 20 bases separated the two germline ends. Germline loops: CDR1 LGHDT, CDR2 YNNKEL (reference sequence). Here the CDR3 DNA reads TGTGCCAGCAGCCAAGGTCCCCTGGTCACTTCGTATCTCCACTTT. It specifies CASSQGPLVTSYLHF.

The chain carries TRBV4-1 and TRBJ2-1; maybe TRBD2 (5 bases). This CDR3 contains 13 residues. V was cut by 5 bases and J by 3 bases, with 8 bases left in between. Germline assignment: CDR1 MGHRA and CDR2 YSYEKL. CDR3 sequence reads: CASSGLIYNEQFF. DNA of the CDR3: TGCGCCAGCAGCGGACTTATCTACAATGAGCAGTTCTTC.

V is TRBV7-2 and J is TRBJ2-3; perhaps TRBD2 as D (6 bases). The length of the CDR3 is 15 residues. Trimming left V 3 bases short and J 5 bases short, with 15 bases between. Germline V gene sequence: CDR1 SGHTA, CDR2 FQGNSA. DNA of the CDR3: TGTGCCAGCAGCTTTGGGGCGGGGTGGGGAGATACGCAGTATTTT. Protein sequence: CASSFGAGWGDTQYF.

J is TRBJ2-7 and V is TRBV19, with a weak D call TRBD1 (5 bases). CDR1 LNHDA and CDR2 SQIVND come from the germline V gene (reference sequence). Trimming left V 6 bases short and J 2 bases short, with 14 bases between. The CDR3 contains 14 residues. The CDR3 sequence: CASRAWGDAYEQYF. The CDR3 DNA follows: TGTGCCAGTAGAGCTTGGGGCGACGCCTACGAGCAGTACTTC.

The rearrangement uses TRBV10-3 and TRBJ2-7, with TRBD1 matching 8 bases. With 6 bases clipped from V and 5 bases from J, the junction kept 12 bases outside the gene matches. Germline CDR1 and CDR2: ENHRY and SYGVKD. The CDR3 extends over 15 amino acids. CDR3 region: CAISRDRGTIHEQYF. For the CDR3, the DNA is TGTGCCATCAGCCGAGACAGGGGAACGATCCACGAGCAGTACTTC.

The J gene is TRBJ1-1, the V gene TRBV7-2, with 7 bases fitting TRBD1. CDR3 length equals 14 residues. V shed 5 bases, J shed 3 bases, and the junction held 6 bases outside the gene matches. Germline CDR1 SGHTA, CDR2 FQGNSA. The CDR3 bases are TGTGCCAGCAGCCCCAGGGGGTCCTACACTGAAGCTTTCTTT. Its translation is CASSPRGSYTEAFF.

The rearrangement joins TRBV21-1 to TRBJ1-5. TRBV21-1 is labeled a pseudogene. The CDR3 totals 14 residues. The CDR3 loop reads CASTPGGSNQPQHF. CDR3 DNA: TGTGCCAGCACTCCAGGAGGTAGCAATCAGCCCCAGCATTTT.

The chain joins TRBV7-9 to TRBJ2-7, with 8 nucleotides matching TRBD2. The CDR3 covers 14 residues. CDR1 SEHNR and CDR2 FQNEAQ come from the germline V gene (reference sequence). J was trimmed by 0 bases and V by 8 bases; bases with no gene match: 6. The CDR3 sequence: CASRSGASSYEQYF. CDR3 DNA: TGTGCCAGCCGTAGCGGGGCGAGCTCCTACGAGCAGTACTTC.

The J gene is TRBJ2-5, the V gene TRBV11-3; 10 nucleotides align to TRBD2. Looked up from germline, CDR1 is SGHNT and CDR2 is YENEEA. The length of the CDR3 is 16 residues. Trimming removed 1 base from V and 2 bases from J; junction bases left unmatched: 4. DNA of the CDR3: TGTGCCAGCAGCTTAGGGGGGACTAGCGTACAAGAGACCCAGTACTTC. Amino acids: CASSLGGTSVQETQYF.

This clone was seen only once. J is TRBJ1-4 and V is TRBV6-5, with 8 bases aligning to TRBD1. The V gene end was trimmed by 6 bases and the J gene end by 7 bases; junction bases not matched to a gene: 7. The CDR3 runs to 14 residues. CDR1 is MNHEY and CDR2 is SVGAGI in the germline V gene. The CDR3 nucleotides are TGTGCCAGCAGCTATGACAGGGGTAGTGAAAAACTGTTTTTT. Its protein is CASSYDRGSEKLFF.

This rearrangement joins TRBV5-1 to TRBJ2-1; 9 nucleotides match TRBD2. Germline V lookup: CDR1 SGHRS, CDR2 YFSETQ. This CDR3 contains 16 residues. Trimming took 4 bases from V and 0 from J; bases not matched to a gene: 5. CDR3 loop: CASSLRTSASYNEQFF. CDR3 DNA sequence: TGCGCCAGCAGCCTCCGGACTAGCGCCTCCTACAATGAGCAGTTCTTC.

CDR3 DNA: TGCGCCAGCAGCCAAGTGGGGGGTCTAGCGGGACGTTACAATGAGCAGTTCTTC. It yields the protein CASSQVGGLAGRYNEQFF. The chain uses TRBV4-3 and TRBJ2-1, with 9 nucleotides matching TRBD2. This CDR3 spans 18 amino acids. Germline CDR1 LGHNA, CDR2 YSLEER. Trimming removed 1 base from V and 4 bases from J; junction bases left unmatched: 11.

Written as DNA, the CDR3 is TGCGCCAGCAGCCAAGCGTACAGCAACTATGGCTACACCTTC. Protein: CASSQAYSNYGYTF. The V gene is TRBV4-3, the J gene TRBJ1-2; D is undetermined. Germline CDR1 LGHNA, CDR2 YSLEER. Trimming cost V 1 base and J 2 bases, with 8 bases left between them. CDR3 length: 14 amino acids.

V usage is TRBV14 and J usage is TRBJ2-7; 7 positions match TRBD2. The germline gives CDR1 SGHDN, CDR2 FVKESK. With V trimmed by 1 base and J by 3 bases, 6 bases remained unmatched. The CDR3 covers 15 residues. CDR3 amino acids: CASSQASGRIYEQYF. CDR3 sequence (DNA): TGTGCCAGCAGCCAAGCTAGCGGAAGGATCTACGAGCAGTACTTC.

This clone was observed a single time. The CDR3 DNA sequence: TGTGCCTGGAGTTTAGCGGATACGCAGTATTTT. It codes for CAWSLADTQYF. The chain carries TRBV30 and TRBJ2-3; D perhaps matches TRBD2 (5 bases). V lost 2 bases, J lost 6 bases, and 6 bases lay in between. This CDR3 comprises 11 residues. Per germline, CDR1 GTSNPN and CDR2 SVGIG (reference sequence). The full variable domain, with the rest looked up from reference TRBV30 and TRBJ2-3, is SQTIHQWPATLVQPVGSPLSLECTVEGTSNPNLYWYRQAAGRGLQLLFYSVGIGQISSEVPQNLSASRPQDRQFILSSKKLLLSDSGFYLCAWSLADTQYFGPGTRLTVL.

V and J are TRBV20-1 and TRBJ2-7; TRBD1 matches 7 bases. This CDR3 comprises 14 residues. Trimming removed 3 bases from V and 3 bases from J; junction bases left unmatched: 8. CDR1 is DFQATT, CDR2 SNEGSKA, per germline (reference sequence). DNA for the CDR3: TGCAGTGCTAGTGGAGGACAGGTGAACTACGAGCAGTACTTC. Translated: CSASGGQVNYEQYF.

This clone was counted only a few times. The chain links TRBV10-3 to TRBJ1-1; D ambiguous. V was trimmed by 0 bases and J by 2 bases, leaving 4 bases between them. Germline values: CDR1 ENHRY, CDR2 SYGVKD. This CDR3 comprises 13 residues. CDR3 sequence: CAISESRNTEAFF. In nucleotides, the CDR3 is TGTGCCATCAGTGAGTCGCGAAACACTGAAGCTTTCTTT.

The rearrangement links TRBV14 to TRBJ2-5; weak D call: TRBD2 (7 bases). The V and J ends lost 1 base and 3 bases respectively, with 15 bases between them. The CDR3 loop spans 16 amino acids. Germline assignment: CDR1 SGHDN and CDR2 FVKESK. Here the CDR3 reads CASSQVWRGREETQYF. In DNA form, the CDR3 reads TGTGCCAGCAGCCAAGTATGGCGGGGGCGTGAAGAGACCCAGTACTTC.

The genes are TRBV18 and TRBJ1-4; no definite D call. Trimming took 6 bases from V and 8 from J, leaving 13 bases between them. In germline, CDR1 is KGHSH, CDR2 LQKENI. The CDR3 totals 13 residues. Here the CDR3 DNA reads TGTGCCAGCTCCCCAAACGGCGGGGAAAAACTGTTTTTT. It yields the protein CASSPNGGEKLFF.

V and J are TRBV6-2 or TRBV6-3 and TRBJ2-3, with D perhaps matching TRBD2 (5 bases). The V end was cut by 0 bases, the J end by 0 bases, with 10 bases between. CDR3 size: 16 residues. Germline lookup yields CDR1 MNHEY and CDR2 SVGEGT. This CDR3 is CASSYSSGGSTDTQYF. The CDR3 coding sequence is TGTGCCAGCAGTTACTCGAGTGGCGGGAGCACAGATACGCAGTATTTT.

The V gene is TRBV7-8, the J gene TRBJ1-6; 11 positions agree with TRBD1. V was pared by 0 bases and J by 6 bases, with 1 base of the junction left unmatched. Germline V CDR1 and CDR2: SGHVS, FQNEAQ. This CDR3 is 16 amino acids long. Here the CDR3 reads CASSLADRGLNSPLHF. CDR3 coding DNA: TGTGCCAGCAGCTTAGCGGACAGGGGGCTTAATTCACCCCTCCACTTT.

The chain recombines TRBV3-1 (or the pseudogene TRBV3-2) with TRBJ2-1; 9 bases are shared with TRBD2. Germline V lookup: CDR1 LGHDT, CDR2 YNNKEL (reference sequence). This CDR3 has 15 residues. V shed 4 bases, J shed 5 bases, and the junction held 6 bases outside the gene matches. The DNA of the CDR3 is TGTGCCAGCAGCCCAAGCGGGGGGTCTAACAATGAGCAGTTCTTC. It translates to CASSPSGGSNNEQFF.

This clone was seen more than once but under ten times. The rearrangement joins TRBV27 to TRBJ2-1; possible D gene TRBD1, 6 bases. The germline CDR1 and CDR2 sequences are MNHEY and SMNVEV (reference sequence). V was clipped by 3 bases and J by 4 bases, with 13 bases between them. The CDR3 is made up of 15 amino acids. As DNA, the CDR3 is TGTGCCAGCAGTTTGGACAGTTACCCTTACAATGAGCAGTTCTTC. It encodes CASSLDSYPYNEQFF.

This sequence joins TRBV3-1 (or the pseudogene TRBV3-2) and TRBJ1-6; D gene unclear. In germline, CDR1 is LGHDT, CDR2 YNNKEL (reference sequence). This CDR3 has 14 residues. V lost 1 base to trimming and J lost 8 bases, with 9 bases between them. CDR3 amino acids: CASSQAIQDSPLHF. In DNA form, the CDR3 reads TGTGCCAGCAGCCAAGCGATACAAGATTCACCCCTCCACTTT.

This clone was observed a single time. This sequence joins TRBV5-4 and TRBJ2-7; 7 nucleotides align to TRBD1. The V and J ends lost 4 bases and 3 bases, in that order; junction bases with no gene match: 1. Per the germline V gene, CDR1 is SGHNT and CDR2 is YYREEE (reference sequence). This CDR3 has 12 residues. The CDR3 nucleotides read TGTGCCAGCAGCCGGGACAGCTACGAGCAGTACTTC. This sequence encodes CASSRDSYEQYF.